This T cell receptor beta chain was identified in a study of prognosis after radiotherapy for stage I lung cancer. Study-wide findings and caveats: Patients who developed distant metastases had lower Shannon entropy after stereotactic body radiation therapy.

The TCR beta CDR3 region was amplified from genomic DNA, with two rounds of multiplex PCR being used for the amplification. For every TRBV and TRBJ gene, a specific primer was used in first-round PCR. The second round of PCR employed universal primers. TCRdb analysed the multiplex PCR reads with MiXCR anew, one entry per CDR3 protein. The data show over 15,000 distinct CDR3 sequences, with about three fifths seen just once and 25% to 30% held by the top ten. About this clonotype: The antigen is undetermined.

This CDR3 has 14 amino acids. Per germline, CDR1 MDHEN and CDR2 SYDVKM. The V end lost 3 bases, the J end lost 15 bases, and 18 bases lay between the germline ends. Peripheral venous blood was drawn in six-milliliter volumes, with a draw taken at each of two separate time points. Here the sequenced sample was PBMCs, taken before or after stereotactic body radiation therapy (not recorded which). This chain joins TRBV28 and TRBJ1-6, with a possible D match to TRBD1 (6 bases). The clonotype comes from a donor of 50 years or more with non-small cell lung cancer. The CDR3 loop reads CASSFGQFNSNLHF. The CDR3 nucleotides are TGTGCCAGCAGTTTTGGACAGTTTAATTCAAACCTCCACTTT.